Listed below are T cell receptor beta chains from one sample, sequenced in a study of T cell responses to AZD1222 COVID-19 vaccine. The repertoire was sequenced with immunoSEQ multiplex PCR; TCRdb's copy has only in-frame clones and lacks some. This table has some 120,000 clones, about 87% appearing once. The sample here was peripheral blood, taken on day 0 of AZD1222 vaccination. These receptors originate from an adult in good health. The CDR3 runs from the conserved cysteine through the conserved F or W. Expanded clones get a size class; other rows say once, few or many, or leave the size out.

>TRBV5-1|once
CASSLAGGLETQYF
>TRBV7-3|NA
CASSASGGTEAFF
>TRBV5-1|NA
CASYMDRSNTGELFF
>TRBV12-3/TRBV12-4|NA
CASSLGHRGEQYF
>TRBV19|NA
CASSILLGDGGNSPLHF
>TRBV11-3|NA
CASRSGQGGDTEAFF
>TRBV5-1|NA
CASSLRSLANPTDTQYF
>TRBV4-3|NA
CASSQPDSHGHNEQFF
>TRBV24-1|NA
CATSGTSGGSYNEQFF
>TRBV4-3|NA
CASSRSLQSNTEAFF
>TRBV27|NA
CASSLSGTANTEAFF
>TRBV7-2|NA
CASSLTGPSSGNTIYF
>TRBV6-5|NA
CASSLDGNEQFF
>TRBV27|NA
CASSLYYRGGNTEAFF
>TRBV12-5|NA
CASGFGGGAHNQPQHF
>TRBV7-2|few
CASSPGPGWGYTF
>TRBV28|NA
CASSVDRGNTEAFF
>TRBV5-6|NA
CASSFPPAGTGSLETQYF
>TRBV7-9|NA
CASSSTEALEAFF
>TRBV13|few
CASSLARAATDNYGYTF
>TRBV7-6|NA
CASSLQPSGETQYF
>TRBV19|NA
CASSPTGFYEQYF
>TRBV3-1/TRBV3-2|NA
CASSQAKVYGYTF
>TRBV15|once
CATSRAPGPVNF
>TRBV6-5|few
CASSPGTSGRTEAFF
>TRBV7-9|NA
CASSGRESGTGELFF
>TRBV6-5|NA
CASAGQGNSPLHF
>TRBV9|NA
CASSGWTGGYEQFF
>TRBV7-9|NA
CASSPTGSYGYTF
>TRBV20-1|NA
CSAHLAETQYF
>TRBV9|NA
CASSVEGSWGTLHF
>TRBV30|NA
CAWSVQGGQPQHF
>TRBV20-1|NA
CSATEDRGLYGYTF
>TRBV4-3|NA
CASSSGTSGGNEQFF
>TRBV24-1|few
CATVGPMNTEAFF
>TRBV9|NA
CASSVESVSGANVLTF
>TRBV7-2|NA
CASSAREGRQETQYF
>TRBV27|NA
CASSFLPTGEGVQPQHF
>TRBV10-3|NA
CAISESTQGETQYF
>TRBV5-1|NA
CASSPDRGGPYYEQYF
>TRBV24-1|NA
CATTGTNTEAFF
>TRBV25-1|NA
CASSERGYYGYTF
>TRBV20-1|NA
CSAADFDTQYF
>TRBV5-5|NA
CASRTVMGPNEQFF
>TRBV15|NA
CATSRVTGELFF